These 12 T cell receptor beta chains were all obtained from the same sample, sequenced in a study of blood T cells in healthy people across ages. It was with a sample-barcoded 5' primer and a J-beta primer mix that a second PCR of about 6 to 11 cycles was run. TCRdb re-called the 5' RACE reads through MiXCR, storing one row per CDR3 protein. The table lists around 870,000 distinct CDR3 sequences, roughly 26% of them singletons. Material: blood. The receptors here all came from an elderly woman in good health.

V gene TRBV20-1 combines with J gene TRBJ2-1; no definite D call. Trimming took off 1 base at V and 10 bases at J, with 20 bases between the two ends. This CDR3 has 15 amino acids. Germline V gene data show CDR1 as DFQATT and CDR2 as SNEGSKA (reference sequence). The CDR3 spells CSARGPNIGSYEQFF. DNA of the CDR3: TGCAGTGCTAGAGGTCCAAATATAGGGTCCTACGAGCAGTTCTTC.

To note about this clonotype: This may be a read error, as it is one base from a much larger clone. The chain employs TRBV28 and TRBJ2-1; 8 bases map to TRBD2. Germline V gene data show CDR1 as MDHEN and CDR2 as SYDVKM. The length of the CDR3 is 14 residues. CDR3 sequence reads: CAGSFGRASNEQFF. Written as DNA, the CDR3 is TGTGCCGGCAGTTTCGGGAGGGCTTCCAATGAGCAGTTCTTC.

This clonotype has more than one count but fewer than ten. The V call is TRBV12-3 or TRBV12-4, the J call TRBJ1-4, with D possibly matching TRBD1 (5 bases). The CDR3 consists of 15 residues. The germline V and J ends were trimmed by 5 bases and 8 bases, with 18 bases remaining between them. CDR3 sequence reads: CASSLEQVVMEKLFF. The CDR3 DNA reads TGTGCCAGCAGTCTAGAACAGGTTGTGATGGAAAAACTGTTTTTT.

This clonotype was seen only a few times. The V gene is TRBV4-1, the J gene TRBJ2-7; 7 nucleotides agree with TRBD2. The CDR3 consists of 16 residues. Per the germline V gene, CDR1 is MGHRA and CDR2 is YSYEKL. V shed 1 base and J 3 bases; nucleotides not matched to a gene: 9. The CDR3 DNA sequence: TGCGCCAGCAGCCAAGGGGGAACTAGCGAGGTCTACGAGCAGTACTTC. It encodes CASSQGGTSEVYEQYF.

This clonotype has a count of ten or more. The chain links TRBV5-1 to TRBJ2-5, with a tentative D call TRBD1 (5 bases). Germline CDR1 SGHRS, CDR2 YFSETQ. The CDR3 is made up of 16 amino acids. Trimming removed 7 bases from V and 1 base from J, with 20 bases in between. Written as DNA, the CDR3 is TGCGCCAGCGGATCTGGAAGGGGCGTATCCCAAGAGACCCAGTACTTC. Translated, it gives CASGSGRGVSQETQYF.

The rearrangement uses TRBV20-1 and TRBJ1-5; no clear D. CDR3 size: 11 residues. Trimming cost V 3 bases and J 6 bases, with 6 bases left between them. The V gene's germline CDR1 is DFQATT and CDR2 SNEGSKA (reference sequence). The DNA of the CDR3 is TGCAGTGCTAGTGGTGGTCAGCCCCAGCATTTT. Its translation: CSASGGQPQHF.

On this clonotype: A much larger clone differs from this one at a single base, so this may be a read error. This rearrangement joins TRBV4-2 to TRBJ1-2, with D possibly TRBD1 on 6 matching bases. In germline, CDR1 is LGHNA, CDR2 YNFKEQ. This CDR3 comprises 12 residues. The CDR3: CASSLVGGGCTF. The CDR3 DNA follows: TGTGCCAGCAGCCTAGTGGGGGGCGGCTGCACCTTC.

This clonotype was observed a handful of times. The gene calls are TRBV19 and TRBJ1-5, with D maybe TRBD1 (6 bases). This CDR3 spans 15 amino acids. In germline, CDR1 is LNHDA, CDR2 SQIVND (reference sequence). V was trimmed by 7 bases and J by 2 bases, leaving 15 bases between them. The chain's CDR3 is CASTLGGGGNQPQHF. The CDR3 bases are TGTGCCAGTACCCTAGGGGGTGGTGGCAATCAGCCCCAGCATTTT.

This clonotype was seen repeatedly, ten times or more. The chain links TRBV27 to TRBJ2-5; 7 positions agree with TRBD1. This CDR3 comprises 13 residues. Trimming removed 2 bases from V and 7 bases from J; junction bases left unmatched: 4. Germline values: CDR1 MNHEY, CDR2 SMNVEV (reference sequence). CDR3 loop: CASSLKGAMTQYF. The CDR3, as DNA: TGTGCCAGCAGTTTAAAGGGGGCCATGACCCAGTACTTC.

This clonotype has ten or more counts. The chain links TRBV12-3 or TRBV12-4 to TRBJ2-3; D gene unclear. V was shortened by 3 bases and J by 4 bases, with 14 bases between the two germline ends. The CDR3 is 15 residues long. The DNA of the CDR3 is TGTGCCAGCAGTTTCGGCAGCGTGAGAGCAGATACGCAGTATTTT. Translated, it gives CASSFGSVRADTQYF.

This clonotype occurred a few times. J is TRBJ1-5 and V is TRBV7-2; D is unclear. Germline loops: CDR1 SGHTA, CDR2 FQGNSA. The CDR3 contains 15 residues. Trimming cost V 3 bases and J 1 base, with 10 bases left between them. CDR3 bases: TGTGCCAGCAGCTTGGGTAGTATGAGCAATCAGCCCCAGCATTTT. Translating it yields CASSLGSMSNQPQHF.

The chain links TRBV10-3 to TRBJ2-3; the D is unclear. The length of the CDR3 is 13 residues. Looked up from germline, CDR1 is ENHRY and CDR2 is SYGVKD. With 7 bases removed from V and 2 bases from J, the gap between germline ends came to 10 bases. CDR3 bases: TGTGCCATCACGGAGAGTCACACAGATACGCAGTATTTT. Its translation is CAITESHTDTQYF.